The 28 T cell receptor beta chains presented below share a single source sample, sequenced in a study of T cells after yellow fever vaccination. One entry per CDR3 protein, called by TCRdb with MiXCR from the 5' RACE reads. The table shows some 300,000 distinct CDR3 sequences, with 7.5% to 9.5% occurring only once. This sample comprised CD4+ T cells sorted from PBMCs, obtained 5 days after the yellow fever booster vaccination. The receptors were sampled from a man between 18 and 35 years old who received the YFV17D yellow fever vaccine.

The rearrangement joins TRBV25-1 to TRBJ2-5; 10 bases line up with TRBD1. This CDR3 is built from 15 residues. CDR1 MGHDK and CDR2 SYGVNS come from the germline V gene. V shed 5 bases, J shed 4 bases, and the junction held 7 bases outside the gene matches. The CDR3 is CASSPLRTGGETQYF. CDR3 DNA sequence: TGTGCCAGCAGTCCGCTACGGACAGGGGGAGAGACCCAGTACTTC.

The gene calls are TRBV10-2 and TRBJ2-1, with 10 nucleotides matching TRBD2. From germline, CDR1 is WSHSY and CDR2 SAAADI. V trimming: 6 bases; J trimming: 6 bases; junction bases outside the gene matches: 5. This CDR3 has 14 amino acids. The CDR3 region is CASRQSGGANEQFF. CDR3 DNA sequence: TGCGCCAGCAGGCAAAGCGGGGGGGCCAATGAGCAGTTCTTC.

V is TRBV11-2 and J is TRBJ2-7; D remains unclear. The ends were cut back, 1 base at V and 6 bases at J, with 10 bases in the middle. CDR1 SGHAT and CDR2 FQNNGV come from the germline V gene. CDR3 length: 13 residues. This chain's CDR3 is CASSLVGAGEQYV. CDR3 nucleotides: TGTGCCAGCAGCTTAGTCGGAGCCGGCGAGCAGTACGTC.

This chain joins TRBV6-6 and TRBJ1-3, with D possibly matching TRBD1 (6 bases). Germline V gene sequence: CDR1 MNHNY, CDR2 SVGAGI (reference sequence). This CDR3 has 14 residues. Trimming left V 6 bases short and J 4 bases short, with 13 bases between. The CDR3 coding sequence is TGTGCCAGCAGGGAACAGGGTTTCGGAAACACCATATATTTT. Protein sequence: CASREQGFGNTIYF.

This clonotype was counted ten times or more. The chain recombines TRBV7-9 with TRBJ2-2; perhaps D is TRBD1 or TRBD2 (5 bases each). V dropped 11 bases and J dropped 5 bases, with 21 bases sitting between them. The CDR3 consists of 15 residues. CDR1 is SEHNR and CDR2 is FQNEAQ in the germline V gene (reference sequence). The CDR3 loop reads CAVRARVGGTGELFF. CDR3 nucleotide sequence: TGTGCCGTCCGGGCACGGGTTGGGGGAACCGGGGAGCTGTTTTTT.

In its sample, this clonotype was seen many times. The chain has TRBV4-1 and TRBJ2-7, with 8 bases that match TRBD1. Germline lookup yields CDR1 MGHRA and CDR2 YSYEKL. The CDR3 sequence is 14 residues long. Trimming removed 4 bases from V and 1 base from J; junction bases left unmatched: 3. The CDR3 bases are TGCGCCAGCAGCCTGACAGGGGTGTCCTACGAGCAGTACGTC. Residues: CASSLTGVSYEQYV.

This clonotype has just a few counts. The V call is TRBV7-2, the J call TRBJ2-7, with D perhaps TRBD1 (5 bases). The V and J ends lost 1 base and 9 bases respectively, with 10 bases between them. This CDR3 is built from 12 residues. From germline, CDR1 is SGHTA and CDR2 FQGNSA. The CDR3 here is CASSLGRVAQYF. As DNA, the CDR3 is TGTGCCAGCAGCTTAGGCAGGGTCGCGCAGTACTTC.

This clonotype was recorded a few times. The rearrangement links TRBV7-9 to TRBJ2-5, with a possible D match to TRBD2 (6 bases). CDR1 SEHNR and CDR2 FQNEAQ come from the germline V gene (reference sequence). With 3 bases removed from V and 5 bases from J, the gap between germline ends came to 10 bases. The CDR3 runs to 13 residues. CDR3 protein: CASSLFAGETQYF. Here the CDR3 DNA reads TGTGCCAGCAGCTTGTTCGCGGGGGAGACCCAGTACTTC.

The V gene is TRBV30, the J gene TRBJ2-5; D is possibly TRBD2 (6 bases). Germline CDR1 is GTSNPN and CDR2 is SVGIG (reference sequence). Trimming shortened V by 5 bases and J by 1 base, and 8 bases separated the two germline ends. The CDR3 has 12 residues. The CDR3 here is CAWREPQETQYF. CDR3 DNA: TGTGCCTGGCGGGAGCCCCAAGAGACCCAGTACTTC.

This clonotype was picked up a small number of times. The genes are TRBV6-1 and TRBJ1-1, with 7 positions matching TRBD1. The CDR3 sequence is 15 residues long. Germline values: CDR1 MNHNS, CDR2 SASEGT. Trimming took 5 bases from V and 1 from J; bases not matched to a gene: 7. The CDR3 here is CASSTTGQTNTEAFF. CDR3 DNA: TGTGCCAGCAGTACCACGGGACAGACGAACACTGAAGCTTTCTTT.

The gene calls are TRBV6-2 or TRBV6-3 and TRBJ1-5, with no clear D. V was trimmed by 8 bases and J by 5 bases, leaving 16 bases between them. This CDR3 is 14 amino acids long. Germline V CDR1 and CDR2: MNHEY, SVGEGT. CDR3 sequence: CASSEMGTDQPQHF. CDR3 nucleotides: TGTGCCAGCTCGGAAATGGGTACGGATCAGCCCCAGCATTTT.

In its sample, this clonotype was seen many times. The CDR3 sequence: CASTRGSKDTQYF. The DNA for the CDR3 is TGTGCCAGCACGAGGGGTAGTAAAGATACGCAGTATTTT. V gene TRBV7-9 combines with J gene TRBJ2-3; D may match TRBD1 or TRBD2 (5 bases each). The CDR3 covers 13 residues. Germline lookup yields CDR1 SEHNR and CDR2 FQNEAQ (reference sequence). Trimming removed 7 bases at V and 5 bases at J, with 13 bases between.

This sequence joins TRBV19 and TRBJ1-1; perhaps TRBD1 as D (5 bases). The V end was cut by 7 bases, the J end by 9 bases, with 15 bases between. The germline CDR1 and CDR2 sequences are LNHDA and SQIVND (reference sequence). This CDR3 has 12 residues. The CDR3 sequence is CASTTEGQKAFF. The CDR3 coding sequence is TGTGCCAGTACCACCGAGGGGCAGAAAGCTTTCTTT.

This rearrangement joins TRBV5-1 to TRBJ1-1; the D gene is possibly TRBD1 (6 bases). Trimming left V 2 bases short and J 1 base short, with 12 bases between. The CDR3 runs 15 residues. From germline, CDR1 is SGHRS and CDR2 YFSETQ. CDR3 in DNA: TGCGCCAGCAGCTTACCCGACAGGAGGAACACTGAAGCTTTCTTT. This gives the protein CASSLPDRRNTEAFF. Full variable domain (rest looked up from reference TRBV5-1 and TRBJ1-1): KAGVTQTPRYLIKTRGQQVTLSCSPISGHRSVSWYQQTPGQGLQFLFEYFSETQRNKGNFPGRFSGRQFSNSRSEMNVSTLELGDSALYLCASSLPDRRNTEAFFGQGTRLTVV.

The gene calls are TRBV5-6 and TRBJ2-2; tentatively, D is TRBD2 (6 bases). The CDR3 spans 19 residues. Germline CDR1 SGHDT, CDR2 YYEEEE. Trimming pared 5 bases from V and 0 bases from J, leaving 23 bases between. In nucleotides, the CDR3 is TGTGCCAGCAGTTGGGTATTCGGGACGACTAGGGCGAACACCGGGGAGCTGTTTTTT. Residues: CASSWVFGTTRANTGELFF.

This clonotype was detected only a few times. The chain joins TRBV5-6 to TRBJ2-3; possibly TRBD2 for D (5 bases). This CDR3 has 16 amino acids. The ends were cut back, 1 base at V and 3 bases at J, with 15 bases in the middle. The germline gives CDR1 SGHDT, CDR2 YYEEEE. Written as DNA, the CDR3 is TGTGCCAGCAGCTTGCGGCTCGGGGTTAGGACAGATACGCAGTATTTT. Its translation: CASSLRLGVRTDTQYF.

The rearrangement joins TRBV12-3 or TRBV12-4 to TRBJ2-3; 8 bases match TRBD2. J gave up 3 bases and V 10 bases, and 9 bases lay outside the gene matches. This CDR3 is 14 amino acids long. CDR3 amino acids: CAISRGGPTDTQYF. In DNA, the CDR3 is TGTGCCATCAGCCGGGGGGGCCCGACAGATACGCAGTATTTT.

This clonotype showed up just a few times. This chain joins TRBV4-2 and TRBJ2-1, with 8 bases that match TRBD2. J lost 6 bases, V lost 2 bases, and 6 bases had no gene match. This CDR3 region has 15 residues. Germline values: CDR1 LGHNA, CDR2 YNFKEQ. This CDR3 is CASSQYRTSFNEQFF. The CDR3 DNA sequence: TGTGCCAGCAGCCAATACCGGACTAGCTTCAATGAGCAGTTCTTC.

This clonotype was detected a few times. The chain recombines TRBV14 with TRBJ1-6; a weak D match, TRBD1 (6 bases). Germline lookup yields CDR1 SGHDN and CDR2 FVKESK. This CDR3 has 15 amino acids. V was clipped by 4 bases and J by 8 bases, with 15 bases between them. CDR3 amino acids: CASSPRDKGHSPLHF. The CDR3 DNA sequence: TGTGCCAGCAGCCCACGGGACAAAGGGCATTCACCCCTCCACTTT.

V usage is TRBV4-1 and J usage is TRBJ2-5; D possibly matches TRBD1 or TRBD2 (7 bases each). Per germline, CDR1 MGHRA and CDR2 YSYEKL. The CDR3 consists of 17 residues. CDR3: CAKPLRGRGLGTETQYF. CDR3 DNA: TGCGCTAAACCCCTGAGGGGGCGCGGACTAGGAACCGAGACCCAGTACTTC.

This clonotype has a handful of counts. The chain couples TRBV2 to TRBJ1-4; D is possibly TRBD1 (6 bases). CDR3 length equals 13 residues. V was shortened by 6 bases and J by 7 bases, with 12 bases between the two germline ends. In germline, CDR1 is SNHLY, CDR2 FYNNEI. CDR3 DNA: TGTGCCAGCAGGGAGACAGGAGGTGAAAAACTGTTTTTT. It codes for CASRETGGEKLFF.

The sample holds many counts of this clonotype. V and J are TRBV5-5 and TRBJ2-7; no definite D call. This CDR3 is 13 amino acids long. Trimming took off 3 bases at V and 6 bases at J, with 13 bases between the two ends. Germline loops: CDR1 SGHKS, CDR2 YYEKEE (reference sequence). CDR3 loop: CASSSLLEGEQYV. The DNA of the CDR3 is TGTGCCAGCAGCTCGCTTCTAGAAGGCGAGCAGTACGTC.

CDR3 DNA sequence: TGCGCCAGCAGCCAAGATAGCAGGGTAGGGAATTCACCCCTCCACTTT. This gives the protein CASSQDSRVGNSPLHF. V usage is TRBV4-1 and J usage is TRBJ1-6; possibly TRBD1 for D (5 bases). There are 16 residues in the CDR3. In germline, CDR1 is MGHRA, CDR2 YSYEKL. V was trimmed by 0 bases and J by 7 bases, leaving 13 bases between them.

The V call is TRBV20-1, the J call TRBJ2-1, with a tentative D call TRBD2 (6 bases). This CDR3 contains 15 residues. Germline V CDR1 and CDR2: DFQATT, SNEGSKA (reference sequence). Trimming removed 7 bases from V and 0 bases from J, with 16 bases in between. The CDR3 nucleotides read TGCAGTGTTGTCCGCGGGGCCCACTCCTACAATGAGCAGTTCTTC. It encodes CSVVRGAHSYNEQFF.

The chain uses TRBV12-3 or TRBV12-4 and TRBJ2-1, with TRBD2 as a possible D gene (5 bases). The CDR3 runs to 14 residues. V dropped 6 bases and J dropped 6 bases, with 15 bases sitting between them. DNA of the CDR3: TGTGCCAGCAGCACCAGATTCGCGGGCAATGAGCAGTTCTTC. This sequence encodes CASSTRFAGNEQFF.

This clonotype was found a few times. The J gene is TRBJ1-1, the V gene TRBV27, with 7 bases fitting TRBD1. Germline V gene data show CDR1 as MNHEY and CDR2 as SMNVEV (reference sequence). This CDR3 comprises 12 residues. V shed 6 bases, J shed 3 bases, and the junction held 1 base outside the gene matches. CDR3 loop: CASSGTDTEAFF. The CDR3 DNA reads as TGTGCCAGCAGCGGGACAGACACTGAAGCTTTCTTT.

This clonotype has more than one count but fewer than ten. The rearrangement links TRBV7-2 to TRBJ1-5, with D perhaps matching TRBD1 (6 bases). The CDR3 sequence is 14 residues long. In germline, CDR1 is SGHTA, CDR2 FQGNSA. V dropped 4 bases and J dropped 5 bases, with 12 bases sitting between them. This CDR3 reads CASSSTGAHQPQHF. The CDR3 bases are TGTGCCAGCAGCTCGACAGGCGCTCATCAGCCCCAGCATTTT.

This clonotype was counted ten times or more. This chain uses TRBV20-1 with TRBJ2-2; 7 positions match TRBD2. There are 15 residues in the CDR3. Trimming at V came to 3 bases and at J to 4 bases, leaving 8 bases not matched to a gene. In germline, CDR1 is DFQATT, CDR2 SNEGSKA (reference sequence). The chain's CDR3 is CSASRLARGTGELFF. CDR3 DNA sequence: TGCAGTGCTAGTCGACTAGCTCGAGGCACCGGGGAGCTGTTTTTT.